The next 18 T cell receptor beta chains were all read from a single sample in a study of shared clonotypes between healthy human individuals. Generated by immunoSEQ multiplex PCR, the TCRdb table keeps only in-frame clones and is missing some. Among 1,400,000 or so clones listed, 98% were seen once. What was sequenced was naive CD4+ T cells sorted from blood. Subset in this sample: CD45RA+ positively selected. Receptors were obtained from a man aged 25 to 40 in good health.

V usage is TRBV7-6 and J usage is TRBJ2-7; weak D call: TRBD1 (6 bases). The germline V gene has CDR1 SGHVS and CDR2 FNYEAQ. The CDR3 totals 19 residues. Trimming removed 0 bases from V and 2 bases from J, with 23 bases in between. The CDR3 protein is CASSLASGLGTPFTYEQYF. CDR3 bases: TGTGCCAGCAGCTTAGCCTCAGGGTTGGGGACACCGTTTACCTACGAGCAGTACTTC.

This sequence joins TRBV7-3 and TRBJ2-2, with D perhaps TRBD1 (6 bases). The CDR3 totals 15 residues. The V end lost 5 bases, the J end lost 8 bases, and 18 bases lay between the germline ends. Germline V gives CDR1 SGHTA, CDR2 FQGTGA. CDR3 nucleotides: TGTGCCAGCAGCCCAGCCGGGACAAGAGGTGGGGAGCTGTTTTTT. Residues: CASSPAGTRGGELFF.

The CDR3 loop reads CASSPLPGPRGDTQYF. CDR3 sequence (DNA): TGTGCCAGCTCACCCCTCCCGGGACCGAGAGGAGATACGCAGTATTTT. The chain carries TRBV18 and TRBJ2-3; D is perhaps TRBD1 or TRBD2 (5 bases each). The CDR3 runs 16 residues. Germline V gene lookup returns CDR1 KGHSH and CDR2 LQKENI. V was shortened by 3 bases and J by 5 bases, with 18 bases between the two germline ends.

The V and J genes are TRBV11-2 and TRBJ1-1, with D unclear. CDR1 is SGHAT and CDR2 is FQNNGV in the germline V gene. The CDR3 extends over 14 amino acids. The V gene lost 3 bases and the J gene lost 1 base, with 9 bases spanning the gap. The CDR3 spells CASSFYRTNTEAFF. The CDR3 region has the DNA TGTGCCAGCAGCTTCTATCGGACGAACACTGAAGCTTTCTTT.

This chain uses TRBV7-8 with TRBJ2-7; D unresolved. The CDR3 extends over 18 amino acids. CDR1 and CDR2 from the germline V gene are SGHVS and FQNEAQ. V shed 1 base and J shed 0 bases, with 19 bases lying between them. CDR3 region: CASSLGGILAASSYEQYF. DNA for the CDR3: TGTGCCAGCAGCTTAGGGGGTATACTCGCTGCAAGCTCCTACGAGCAGTACTTC.

A word on this clone: Other DNA variants within this sample encode the same CDR3. V and J are TRBV5-1 and TRBJ1-5; D is possibly TRBD1 (5 bases). The CDR3 has 15 residues. The V gene's germline CDR1 is SGHRS and CDR2 YFSETQ. The germline V and J ends were trimmed by 0 bases and 0 bases, with 7 bases remaining between them. The CDR3 nucleotides are TGCGCCAGCAGCTTGGAGGGGACTAGCAATCAGCCCCAGCATTTT. The encoded protein is CASSLEGTSNQPQHF.

This rearrangement joins TRBV19 to TRBJ1-1, with a tentative D call TRBD1 (6 bases). The CDR3 is 14 amino acids. The V gene's germline CDR1 is LNHDA and CDR2 SQIVND (reference sequence). The V end lost 3 bases, the J end lost 5 bases, and 13 bases lay between the germline ends. The CDR3 coding sequence is TGTGCCAGTAGTATTGGCAGGGGTTGGACTGAAGCTTTCTTT. This gives the protein CASSIGRGWTEAFF.

The CDR3 DNA follows: TGCGCCAGTTCAGCTGGGGCGAACACCGGGGAGCTGTTTTTT. It specifies CASSAGANTGELFF. The chain is built from TRBV5-1 and TRBJ2-2; unclear D gene. V was shortened by 8 bases and J by 0 bases, with 11 bases between the two germline ends. The CDR3 is made up of 14 amino acids. Germline V gene sequence: CDR1 SGHRS, CDR2 YFSETQ. The entire variable domain, with the rest obtained from reference TRBV5-1 and TRBJ2-2, is as follows: KAGVTQTPRYLIKTRGQQVTLSCSPISGHRSVSWYQQTPGQGLQFLFEYFSETQRNKGNFPGRFSGRQFSNSRSEMNVSTLELGDSALYLCASSAGANTGELFFGEGSRLTVL.

The chain is built from TRBV27 and TRBJ1-2; D is possibly TRBD1 (5 bases). CDR1 is MNHEY and CDR2 is SMNVEV in the germline V gene (reference sequence). V was shortened by 5 bases and J by 8 bases, with 15 bases between the two germline ends. The length of the CDR3 is 13 residues. The DNA of the CDR3 is TGTGCCAGCAGTCCGCGGAGGGGAGACGGCTACACCTTC. This sequence encodes CASSPRRGDGYTF.

This clone occurred once. V gene TRBV6-1 combines with J gene TRBJ1-5, with 7 bases fitting TRBD1. Trimming cost V 1 base and J 6 bases; bases outside gene matches: 3. The CDR3 has 14 amino acids. The germline gives CDR1 MNHNS, CDR2 SASEGT. CDR3 in amino acids: CASSEGRGRQPQHF. In DNA, the CDR3 is TGTGCCAGCAGTGAAGGAAGGGGGCGTCAGCCCCAGCATTTT.

The rearrangement joins TRBV7-8 to TRBJ2-7; 7 bases line up with TRBD1. The germline gives CDR1 SGHVS, CDR2 FQNEAQ. There are 14 residues in the CDR3. V was clipped by 3 bases and J by 2 bases; unmatched bases: 4. CDR3 sequence (DNA): TGTGCCAGCAGCTTTTCAGGGGGAGCCTACGAGCAGTACTTC. This encodes CASSFSGGAYEQYF. Full variable domain (missing parts from reference TRBV7-8 and TRBJ2-7): GAGVSQSPRYKVAKRGQDVALRCDPISGHVSLFWYQQALGQGPEFLTYFQNEAQLDKSGLPSDRFFAERPEGSVSTLKIQRTQQEDSAVYLCASSFSGGAYEQYFGPGTRLTVT.

V is TRBV30 and J is TRBJ2-7, with D perhaps TRBD1 (6 bases). Germline V gives CDR1 GTSNPN, CDR2 SVGIG (reference sequence). The CDR3 is 14 amino acids. The V end lost 4 bases, the J end lost 0 bases, and 13 bases lay between the germline ends. The CDR3 region has the DNA TGTGCCTGGAAACCCCAGGGGCCCTCCTACGAGCAGTACTTC. It codes for CAWKPQGPSYEQYF.

The chain joins TRBV30 to TRBJ1-2, with D possibly being TRBD1 (5 bases). With 0 bases removed from V and 8 bases from J, the gap between germline ends came to 16 bases. Per the germline V gene, CDR1 is GTSNPN and CDR2 is SVGIG (reference sequence). The CDR3 is 14 residues long. The CDR3 spells CAWSVDWGSRGYTF. The CDR3 DNA sequence: TGTGCCTGGAGTGTAGATTGGGGGTCTCGGGGCTACACCTTC. The whole variable domain, filled in from reference TRBV30 and TRBJ1-2, reads SQTIHQWPATLVQPVGSPLSLECTVEGTSNPNLYWYRQAAGRGLQLLFYSVGIGQISSEVPQNLSASRPQDRQFILSSKKLLLSDSGFYLCAWSVDWGSRGYTFGSGTRLTVV.

The chain links TRBV19 to TRBJ2-3; D unclear. Trimming took off 3 bases at V and 6 bases at J, with 22 bases between the two ends. Germline CDR1 is LNHDA and CDR2 is SQIVND (reference sequence). The CDR3 consists of 17 residues. Here the CDR3 DNA reads TGTGCCAGTAGTATGGCAATTCGACACGGTTCAGGCGATACGCAGTATTTT. Translated: CASSMAIRHGSGDTQYF.

The J gene is TRBJ1-2, the V gene TRBV18, with 8 bases lining up with TRBD1. Germline V lookup: CDR1 KGHSH, CDR2 LQKENI. The CDR3 covers 15 residues. V gave up 5 bases and J gave up 2 bases; unmatched junction bases: 7. CDR3 sequence (DNA): TGTGCCAGCTCATCAAGACAGGGGTCGAACTATGGCTACACCTTC. Its translation: CASSSRQGSNYGYTF.

About this clone itself: Within the sample, other DNA sequences also encode this same CDR3. This rearrangement joins TRBV2 to TRBJ2-3; TRBD1 matches at 8 bases. In germline, CDR1 is SNHLY, CDR2 FYNNEI. V was clipped by 8 bases and J by 0 bases; unmatched bases: 4. The CDR3 has 14 amino acids. The CDR3 sequence: CASGRDRSTDTQYF. The CDR3, as DNA: TGTGCCAGCGGAAGGGACAGGAGCACAGATACGCAGTATTTT.

The chain uses TRBV4-1 and TRBJ2-5; 8 bases are a match to TRBD2. This CDR3 is built from 17 residues. Germline V gives CDR1 MGHRA, CDR2 YSYEKL. The V gene end was trimmed by 2 bases and the J gene end by 1 base; junction bases not matched to a gene: 9. CDR3 in DNA: TGCGCCAGCAGCCAATCTCCCGGGGGGGTTCTCCAAGAGACCCAGTACTTC. Protein product: CASSQSPGGVLQETQYF.

The V call is TRBV2, the J call TRBJ1-4, with 8 bases that match TRBD1. The trim removed 5 bases at V and 7 bases at J, leaving 3 bases unmatched. The CDR3 has 13 amino acids. Germline V lookup: CDR1 SNHLY, CDR2 FYNNEI. The CDR3 sequence: CASSWGTGEKLFF. CDR3 nucleotides: TGTGCCAGCAGTTGGGGGACAGGTGAAAAACTGTTTTTT.